These 24 T cell receptor beta chains were sequenced from one sample in a study of post-analysis software for immune sequencing data. General observations from the study: Roughly 5 TRBV segments were significantly more frequent in patients than in controls. TRBV5-6, TRBV5-1 and TRBV20-1 were among these segments.

These TCRs are of unknown antigen specificity. The TCR beta cDNA libraries carried unique molecular identifiers. Each CDR3 protein gets one entry after TCRdb re-called the PCR reads with MiXCR. The sample consists of approximately 260,000 distinct CDR3 sequences, 35% to 40% of them appearing once. Sequencing input: blood. Receptors were obtained from a girl aged 10-17 years with multiple sclerosis.

This clonotype was picked up a small number of times. The chain combines TRBV4-1 with TRBJ2-5; TRBD2 aligns across 9 bases. Germline-derived CDR1 and CDR2 are MGHRA and YSYEKL. V gave up 0 bases and J gave up 11 bases; unmatched junction bases: 13. The CDR3 loop spans 16 amino acids. CDR3 in amino acids: CASSQEFLAGYNEQYF. The CDR3 coding sequence is TGCGCCAGCAGCCAAGAATTCCTAGCGGGATACAATGAGCAGTACTTC.

Of note for this clonotype: This sequence may be a read error, since a much larger clone differs from it by one base. This CDR3 reads CASSLVTGRTSPLHF. CDR3 bases: TGTGCCAGCAGCCTCGTCACCGGGAGAACCTCACCCCTCCACTTT. The chain combines TRBV7-2 with TRBJ1-6; D gene uncertain. The CDR3 loop spans 15 amino acids. Germline V gives CDR1 SGHTA, CDR2 FQGNSA. The V end was cut by 5 bases, the J end by 10 bases, with 18 bases between. The whole variable domain, remainder taken from reference TRBV7-2 and TRBJ1-6, is GAGVSQSPSNKVTEKGKDVELRCDPISGHTALYWYRQSLGQGLEFLIYFQGNSAPDKSGLPSDRFSAERTGGSVSTLTIQRTQQEDSAVYLCASSLVTGRTSPLHFGNGTRLTVT.

J is TRBJ2-1 and V is TRBV5-1; the D gene is possibly TRBD2 (6 bases). The CDR3 extends over 15 amino acids. With 4 bases removed from V and 0 bases from J, the gap between germline ends came to 11 bases. CDR1 SGHRS and CDR2 YFSETQ come from the germline V gene. The DNA for the CDR3 is TGCGCCAGCAGCCGGGCGGGATCCTCCTACAATGAGCAGTTCTTC. Translating it yields CASSRAGSSYNEQFF. Based on the CDR3 plus reference TRBV5-1 and TRBJ2-1, the full variable domain is KAGVTQTPRYLIKTRGQQVTLSCSPISGHRSVSWYQQTPGQGLQFLFEYFSETQRNKGNFPGRFSGRQFSNSRSEMNVSTLELGDSALYLCASSRAGSSYNEQFFGPGTRLTVL.

Regarding this clonotype: Since no conserved phenylalanine or tryptophan closes the CDR3, a read error is the likely cause. The chain recombines TRBV5-1 with TRBJ1-5; perhaps TRBD1 as D (5 bases). Germline V gene lookup returns CDR1 SGHRS and CDR2 YFSETQ. The CDR3 spans 12 residues. V was clipped by 5 bases and J by 11 bases, with 14 bases between them. CDR3 sequence: CASRAGLVAQHV. The CDR3 DNA follows: TGCGCCAGCAGGGCAGGGCTGGTGGCCCAGCATGTT.

This clonotype was seen many times. The rearrangement joins TRBV20-1 to TRBJ2-1; possibly TRBD1 for D (6 bases). Trimming removed 0 bases at V and 14 bases at J, with 14 bases between. The germline V gene has CDR1 DFQATT and CDR2 SNEGSKA (reference sequence). The CDR3 loop spans 12 amino acids. The CDR3 DNA is TGCAGTGCTAGAGATCCCGGCGAGGGGGAGTTCTTC. This gives the protein CSARDPGEGEFF.

The chain has TRBV20-1 and TRBJ2-4, with D possibly being TRBD2 (5 bases). The J call may be faulty, since TRBJ2-5 better matches the DNA end. From germline, CDR1 is DFQATT and CDR2 SNEGSKA (reference sequence). The length of the CDR3 is 14 residues. The CDR3 DNA follows: TGCAGTGCTAGGACTTTGGCGGGCCAGGAGACCCAGTACTTC. It specifies CSARTLAGQETQYF.

This clonotype was observed at least ten times. The chain recombines TRBV5-1 with TRBJ1-1; D gene uncertain. Looked up from germline, CDR1 is SGHRS and CDR2 is YFSETQ. This CDR3 has 14 amino acids. V lost 0 bases and J lost 3, with 9 bases in between. The CDR3 is CASSLARGDTEAFF. CDR3 in DNA: TGCGCCAGCAGCTTGGCTCGGGGTGACACTGAAGCTTTCTTT.

Worth noting for this clonotype: This may arise from a read error, as a much more abundant clone is one base away. The chain links TRBV20-1 to TRBJ2-1; 9 bases fit TRBD2. The length of the CDR3 is 18 residues. The germline V gene encodes CDR1 DFQATT and CDR2 SNEGSKA (reference sequence). V lost 0 bases, J lost 5 bases, and 14 bases stayed unmatched. The CDR3 region is CSARDPFLRAGGHNEQFF. CDR3 bases: TGCAGTGCTAGAGATCCGTTTTTGAGAGCGGGGGGACACAATGAGCAGTTCTTC.

This clonotype was seen at least ten times. V and J are TRBV9 and TRBJ1-1, with 9 bases lining up with TRBD1. Germline V CDR1 and CDR2: SGDLS, YYNGEE. V trimming: 2 bases; J trimming: 5 bases; junction bases outside the gene matches: 10. The CDR3 has 16 amino acids. In DNA, the CDR3 is TGTGCCAGCAGCGTCCTCTCTACGGGACAGGGTACTGAAGCTTTCTTT. Translating it yields CASSVLSTGQGTEAFF.

The rearrangement joins TRBV20-1 to TRBJ2-2; D possibly corresponds to TRBD1 (5 bases). This CDR3 contains 14 residues. Germline V gene data show CDR1 as DFQATT and CDR2 as SNEGSKA (reference sequence). With 4 bases removed from V and 1 base from J, the gap between germline ends came to 10 bases. The chain's CDR3 is CSATSTGNTGELFF. CDR3 nucleotide sequence: TGCAGTGCTACCAGTACAGGGAACACCGGGGAGCTGTTTTTT.

For this clonotype: Just one base apart from a much larger clone, this may be a read error. The rearrangement joins TRBV6-5 to TRBJ1-1; no firm D call. The CDR3 extends over 17 amino acids. Germline-derived CDR1 and CDR2 are MNHEY and SVGAGI. CDR3 nucleotide sequence: TGTGCCGGCAGTTACGGCCCAGTACAAAGAGTGAACACTGAAGCTTTCTTT. This gives the protein CAGSYGPVQRVNTEAFF.

This clonotype was seen only a few times. One junction end disagrees with the germline gene, perhaps due to a read error. This chain uses TRBV10-3 with TRBJ2-2; D unresolved. This CDR3 contains 12 residues. The germline V gene has CDR1 ENHRY and CDR2 SYGVKD. The DNA for the CDR3 is TGTGCCATCGGTGAGATGGAGGGGGAGCTGTTTTTT. Its translation is CAIGEMEGELFF.

This clonotype was found many times. The CDR3 here is CASSVRTGVHEQYF. CDR3 nucleotides: TGTGCCAGCAGTGTCCGTACAGGGGTCCACGAGCAGTACTTC. V usage is TRBV6-1 and J usage is TRBJ2-7; 7 nucleotides line up with TRBD1. The CDR3 runs 14 residues. With V trimmed by 4 bases and J by 5 bases, 8 bases remained unmatched. Germline V gene sequence: CDR1 MNHNS, CDR2 SASEGT.

This clonotype came up a few times. A much more abundant neighbour one base away suggests this may be a read error. J is TRBJ2-7 and V is TRBV20-1; the D gene could be TRBD1 or TRBD2 (6 bases each). The CDR3 has 15 residues. With 2 bases removed from V and 7 bases from J, the gap between germline ends came to 21 bases. CDR1 DFQATT and CDR2 SNEGSKA come from the germline V gene (reference sequence). DNA of the CDR3: TGCAGTGCTAGACCAGGGCGGGACAACTACAATGAGCAGTACTTC. It specifies CSARPGRDNYNEQYF.

This clonotype was detected a few times. The rearrangement joins TRBV5-1 to TRBJ1-5; D is possibly TRBD1 (5 bases). Germline CDR1 is SGHRS and CDR2 is YFSETQ. Trimming took 3 bases from V and 1 from J, leaving 8 bases between them. The length of the CDR3 is 14 residues. The CDR3, as DNA: TGCGCCAGCAGCTGGGGGACGAGCAATCAGCCCCAGCATTTT. The encoded protein is CASSWGTSNQPQHF.

This clonotype has ten or more counts. The genes are TRBV3-1 and TRBJ2-7, with 7 bases fitting TRBD2. Germline values: CDR1 LGHDT, CDR2 YNNKEL (reference sequence). The CDR3 is made up of 12 amino acids. The junction had 0 bases not matched to a gene; V was cut back by 4 bases and J by 3 bases. The CDR3 reads CASSREGYEQYF. CDR3 bases: TGTGCCAGCAGCCGGGAGGGCTACGAGCAGTACTTC.

This clonotype was counted at least ten times. The rearrangement joins TRBV6-5 to TRBJ2-1, with TRBD1 as a possible D gene (5 bases). In germline, CDR1 is MNHEY, CDR2 SVGAGI. V was shortened by 2 bases and J by 13 bases, with 18 bases between the two germline ends. The CDR3 extends over 14 amino acids. CDR3 DNA: TGTGCCAGCAGTTACCGACCCGACAAGGGGCCTCAGTTCTTC. Translating gives CASSYRPDKGPQFF.

This clonotype was observed a handful of times. The chain employs TRBV5-1 and TRBJ2-1, with TRBD2 identical over 11 bases. V lost 5 bases to trimming and J lost 5 bases; unmatched junction nucleotides: 6. The CDR3 loop spans 15 amino acids. Looked up from germline, CDR1 is SGHRS and CDR2 is YFSETQ. DNA for the CDR3: TGCGCCAGCAGATCACTAGCGGGGGCGCACAATGAGCAGTTCTTC. Amino acid sequence: CASRSLAGAHNEQFF. Supplemented by reference TRBV5-1 and TRBJ2-1, the full variable domain reads KAGVTQTPRYLIKTRGQQVTLSCSPISGHRSVSWYQQTPGQGLQFLFEYFSETQRNKGNFPGRFSGRQFSNSRSEMNVSTLELGDSALYLCASRSLAGAHNEQFFGPGTRLTVL.

The genes are TRBV7-6 and TRBJ2-1; 7 positions match TRBD2. The junction had 8 bases not matched to a gene; V was cut back by 1 base and J by 5 bases. The CDR3 spans 16 residues. Germline values: CDR1 SGHVS, CDR2 FNYEAQ. Written as DNA, the CDR3 is TGTGCCAGCAGCTTAGAGGTGACTAGCAGACACAATGAGCAGTTCTTC. Translated: CASSLEVTSRHNEQFF.

This clonotype was recorded at least ten times. The chain is built from TRBV12-3 or TRBV12-4 and TRBJ2-3; D not resolved. Trimming took 5 bases from V and 5 from J, leaving 11 bases between them. The CDR3 runs to 13 residues. The CDR3, as DNA: TGTGCCAGCAGTGCAGGAAAAAGAGATACGCAGTATTTT. It is translated as CASSAGKRDTQYF.

Of note for this clonotype: A much larger clone differs from this one at a single base, so this may be a read error. The genes are TRBV11-2 and TRBJ2-1, with TRBD2 matching over 8 bases. V lost 10 bases to trimming and J lost 4 bases; unmatched junction nucleotides: 15. The CDR3 runs 16 residues. The germline CDR1 and CDR2 sequences are SGHAT and FQNNGV. CDR3 nucleotide sequence: TGTGCCAACAGTTCCACTAGCGGTATAAGGTACAATGAGCAGTTCTTC. It codes for CANSSTSGIRYNEQFF. Full variable domain (rest looked up from reference TRBV11-2 and TRBJ2-1): EAGVAQSPRYKIIEKRQSVAFWCNPISGHATLYWYQQILGQGPKLLIQFQNNGVVDDSQLPKDRFSAERLKGVDSTLKIQPAKLEDSAVYLCANSSTSGIRYNEQFFGPGTRLTVL.

There are many counts of this clonotype. The V and J genes are TRBV5-1 and TRBJ2-1; TRBD2 agrees at 12 bases. The CDR3 is 19 residues long. From germline, CDR1 is SGHRS and CDR2 YFSETQ. V trimming: 0 bases; J trimming: 9 bases; junction bases outside the gene matches: 16. This CDR3 is CASSLDGRGLAGGPVEQFF. The CDR3 DNA reads TGCGCCAGCAGCTTGGATGGCCGGGGGCTAGCGGGAGGGCCGGTTGAGCAGTTCTTC.

V usage is TRBV12-3 or TRBV12-4 and J usage is TRBJ2-5; D is unresolved. The CDR3 spans 14 residues. V was pared by 2 bases and J by 5 bases, with 12 bases between. CDR3 DNA sequence: TGTGCCAGCAGTTTAAACAGAGAAGGGGAGACCCAGTACTTC. Protein product: CASSLNREGETQYF.

The chain employs TRBV28 and TRBJ2-1; 10 bases align to TRBD1. With the DNA end fitting TRBJ2-7 better, the J assignment may be wrong. Germline CDR1 and CDR2: MDHEN and SYDVKM. This CDR3 comprises 18 residues. CDR3 bases: TGTGCCAGCAGTCCATCCGGGACAGGGGCAACAGGGTCCTACGAGCAGTACTTC. Protein product: CASSPSGTGATGSYEQYF.